The rows below give T cell receptor beta chains drawn from one sample of a study of T cell responses to AZD1222 COVID-19 vaccine. Some clones are missing from TCRdb's copy, which holds only in-frame ones; the method was immunoSEQ multiplex PCR. The table lists approximately 140,000 clones, more than 75% of them singletons. Sequenced here: peripheral blood, sampled on day 0 of AZD1222 vaccination. The receptors derive from an adult in good health. Both conserved end residues are part of each CDR3. The D gene is left open where the match is weak. A row's size may be missing; if present it is once, few, many or a size class.

- TRBJ1-6 - TRBV5-1 CASSPGTAEDNSPLHF TGCGCCAGCAGCCCAGGGACCGCCGAAGATAATTCACCCCTCCACTTT
few TRBJ2-2 - TRBV2 CASSETRGGGELFF TGTGCCAGCAGTGAAACCAGAGGGGGCGGGGAGCTGTTTTTT
- TRBJ1-5 - TRBV5-4 CASSSGGNQPQHF TGTGCCAGCAGCTCGGGGGGGAATCAGCCCCAGCATTTT
- TRBJ1-5 TRBD1 TRBV5-1 CASSLEGRGHQPQHF TGCGCCAGCAGCTTGGAGGGGAGGGGGCATCAGCCCCAGCATTTT
once TRBJ1-5 - TRBV19 CASRARDSYNQPQHF TGTGCCAGTAGGGCCCGTGACAGCTACAATCAGCCCCAGCATTTT
once TRBJ1-5 TRBD1 TRBV6-5 CASSLSGTGVQPQHF TGTGCCAGCAGTTTGTCCGGGACAGGGGTTCAGCCCCAGCATTTT
- TRBJ1-2 - TRBV5-1 CASTATGSQGYTF TGCGCCAGCACGGCCACAGGGTCGCAAGGCTACACCTTC
- TRBJ2-7 TRBD2 TRBV28 CASSLGGEAIYEQYF TGTGCCAGCAGTTTAGGGGGGGAGGCGATCTACGAGCAGTACTTC
- TRBJ1-1 - TRBV6-2/TRBV6-3 CASSYSRNTEAFF TGTGCCAGCAGTTACTCGAGAAACACTGAAGCTTTCTTT
- TRBJ1-5 - TRBV6-2/TRBV6-3 CASSPLPPGLHQVNSNQPQHF TGTGCCAGCAGCCCACTACCCCCGGGGCTCCACCAAGTAAATAGCAATCAGCCCCAGCATTTT
- TRBJ2-3 TRBD2 TRBV7-3 CASSPGGRGGTDTQYF TGTGCCAGCAGCCCCGGAGGGCGGGGGGGCACAGATACGCAGTATTTT